One T cell receptor (beta chain) is described in this entry. Its antigen is not known. This specimen comes from a study of PD-1 blockade in classical Hodgkin lymphoma. Study-wide findings and caveats: Newly diagnosed patients and complete responders had comparable diversity at baseline. Baseline TCR diversity was reportedly lower in newly diagnosed patients than healthy donors.

The CDR3 is 12 amino acids. Germline V gives CDR1 MDHEN, CDR2 SYDVKM. Deletions cut 4 bases from V and 10 bases from J, with 13 bases between. Produced via immunoSEQ multiplex PCR; TCRdb's table is partial and in-frame only. The table shows some 150,000 clones, with just under 80% occurring only once. Relapses following autologous stem cell transplantation were seen in all patients, with brentuximab vedotin exposure varying. Reported best responses ranged across complete response, partial response or progressive disease. The source of this sequence is a human donor with classical Hodgkin lymphoma. The sample here was peripheral blood mononuclear cells (PBMCs), taken before the second cycle of nivolumab. The chain is built from TRBV28 and TRBJ2-5; either TRBD1 or TRBD2 may fit D (5 bases each). The CDR3 DNA reads as TGTGCCAGCAGTTGGGGACCCCTGAGCCAGTACTTC. This encodes CASSWGPLSQYF.